These T cell receptor beta chains were read from a single sample in a study of blood T cell repertoires in COVID-19. The assay was immunoSEQ multiplex PCR, and TCRdb's table has in-frame clones only and misses some. The table lists 84,000 or so clones, 83% of them singletons. The specimen was peripheral blood. These receptors all come from a woman over 75 with acute or convalescent COVID-19. Each CDR3 is given with its conserved first and last residue. The D gene is left open where the match is weak. The size of a clone is reported for some rows only, either as once, few or many, or as a class for expanded clones.

d_call j_call v_call clone_size cdr3_nt cdr3_aa
TRBD2 TRBJ2-5 TRBV25-1 NA TGTGCCAGCAGCCATAGCGGGATGGAGACCCAGTACTTC CASSHSGMETQYF
TRBD1 TRBJ2-5 TRBV24-1 NA TGTGCCACCGGGACAGGGGCGGGGTACCAAGAGACCCAGTACTTC CATGTGAGYQETQYF
NA TRBJ1-6 TRBV9 few TGTGCCAGCAGCGCCGGAGGGGATAATTCACCCCTCCACTTT CASSAGGDNSPLHF
NA TRBJ1-3 TRBV28 NA TGTGCCAGCAGTCCACCAGTCTCTGGAAACACCATATATTTT CASSPPVSGNTIYF
TRBD2 TRBJ2-1 TRBV7-9 NA TGTGCCAGCAGTGAGGAAGGGATGAGCGGGAGCTCCTACAATGAGCAGTTCTTC CASSEEGMSGSSYNEQFF
NA TRBJ1-1 TRBV5-1 NA TGCGCCAGCAGCTTGGTGGGGGCGAACACTGAAGCTTTCTTT CASSLVGANTEAFF
TRBD1 TRBJ1-2 TRBV6-4 NA TGTGCCAGCAGTGACCCGAAGATCTTGGGGACAGCATTCAACTATGGCTACACCTTC CASSDPKILGTAFNYGYTF
NA TRBJ2-7 TRBV24-1 NA TGTGCCACCAGTGATTTCCTCCCGGCGGACTACTCCTACGAGCAGTACTTC CATSDFLPADYSYEQYF
NA TRBJ1-4 TRBV6-1 NA TGTGCCAGCAGTGAAAACTGGGCAGCCTACGCAACTAATGAAAAACTGTTTTTT CASSENWAAYATNEKLFF
TRBD1 TRBJ2-3 TRBV7-6 NA TGTGCCAGCAGCCCCGGGACAGGGGGCACAGATACGCAGTATTTT CASSPGTGGTDTQYF
NA TRBJ1-1 TRBV27 many TGTGCCAGCAGTTTAGGCAGAAACACTGAAGCTTTCTTT CASSLGRNTEAFF
TRBD1 TRBJ1-2 TRBV24-1 few TGTGCCACCAGTGGGGCGCGCCAGGGGGTCTGGGGCTACACCTTC CATSGARQGVWGYTF
TRBD2 TRBJ2-5 TRBV18 NA TGTGCCAGCTCACCAAGGAGACTAGCGGGAGTAGAGACCCAGTACTTC CASSPRRLAGVETQYF
NA TRBJ2-5 TRBV4-2 NA TGTGCCAGCAGCCAAGATCTGGTGCAGCAAGAGACCCAGTACTTC CASSQDLVQQETQYF
NA TRBJ1-2 TRBV30 NA TGTGCCTGGAGTGTTCAGGAAAACTATGGCTACACCTTC CAWSVQENYGYTF
TRBD1 TRBJ1-1 TRBV7-2 NA TGTGCCAGCAGCTTGGGACAGGGGAGGACTGAAGCTTTCTTT CASSLGQGRTEAFF
NA TRBJ2-5 TRBV10-3 NA TGTGCCATCAGTGAGGAGACAGGTGGTACTAAGACCCAGTACTTC CAISEETGGTKTQYF
TRBD1 TRBJ1-4 TRBV18 NA TGTGCCAGCTCACCACCGGGACAGCAATACGAAAAACTGTTTTTT CASSPPGQQYEKLFF
TRBD1 TRBJ2-3 TRBV6-5 NA TGTGCCAGCAACCTGGACAGGCGCACAGATACGCAGTATTTT CASNLDRRTDTQYF
NA TRBJ2-7 TRBV5-1 NA TGCGCCAGCAGCTTGGAGCAGGCGCCATATTACTTC CASSLEQAPYYF
NA TRBJ1-4 TRBV28 NA TGTGCCAGCAGTCTCAGGGCAGGGGCGGGTGAAAAACTGTTTTTT CASSLRAGAGEKLFF
NA TRBJ2-7 TRBV5-4 NA TGTGCCAGCAGCTTCGATAGCGGCCCCTACGAGCAGTACTTC CASSFDSGPYEQYF
TRBD1 TRBJ2-7 TRBV3-1/TRBV3-2 NA TGTGCCAGCAGCCGTGGGACAGTGTTCTACGAGCAGTACTTC CASSRGTVFYEQYF
NA TRBJ2-1 TRBV9 NA TGTGCCAGCAGCGTAGATGGGGGCCCGCGTGAGCAGTTCTTC CASSVDGGPREQFF
NA TRBJ1-5 TRBV19 NA TGTGCCAGTAGTATAGGAGGAGGTCAGCCCCAGCATTTT CASSIGGGQPQHF
TRBD1 TRBJ2-2 TRBV6-1 NA TGTGCCAGCAGTGGTCCGGGACAGACATTTCCCGGGGAGCTGTTTTTT CASSGPGQTFPGELFF
NA TRBJ2-2 TRBV7-9 NA TGTGCCAGCAGCTTATACAGGAACTCGGGCACCGGGGAGCTGTTTTTT CASSLYRNSGTGELFF